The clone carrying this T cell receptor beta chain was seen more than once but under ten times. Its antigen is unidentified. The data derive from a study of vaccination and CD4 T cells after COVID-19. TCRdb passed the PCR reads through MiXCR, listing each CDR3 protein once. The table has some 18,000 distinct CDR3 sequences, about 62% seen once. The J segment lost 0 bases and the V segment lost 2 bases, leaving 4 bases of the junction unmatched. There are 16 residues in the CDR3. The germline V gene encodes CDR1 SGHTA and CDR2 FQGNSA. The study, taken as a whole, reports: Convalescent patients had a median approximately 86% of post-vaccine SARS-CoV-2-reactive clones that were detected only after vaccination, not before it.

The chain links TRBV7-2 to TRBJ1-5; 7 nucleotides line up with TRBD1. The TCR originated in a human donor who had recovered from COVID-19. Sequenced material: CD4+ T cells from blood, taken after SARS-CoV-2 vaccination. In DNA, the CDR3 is TGTGCCAGCAGCTTATACAGGGGACTTAGCAATCAGCCCCAGCATTTT. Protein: CASSLYRGLSNQPQHF.